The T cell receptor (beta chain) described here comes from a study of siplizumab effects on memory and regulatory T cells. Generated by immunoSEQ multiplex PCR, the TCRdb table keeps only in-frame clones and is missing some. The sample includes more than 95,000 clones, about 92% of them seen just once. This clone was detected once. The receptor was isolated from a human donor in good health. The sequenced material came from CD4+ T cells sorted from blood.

This chain's CDR3 is CASSLILTGTGSNQPQHF. The CDR3 DNA reads TGTGCCAGCAGCTTAATCCTAACCGGGACAGGGAGCAATCAGCCCCAGCATTTT. The chain combines TRBV7-9 with TRBJ1-5; 9 nucleotides match TRBD1. V trimming: 2 bases; J trimming: 1 base; junction bases outside the gene matches: 9. The germline V gene has CDR1 SEHNR and CDR2 FQNEAQ (reference sequence). The CDR3 contains 18 residues.